What follows is one T cell receptor beta chain and its context. The data were taken from a study of cytomegalovirus exposure and HLA in healthy donors. Study summary: Findings of an earlier analysis included over 95 million unique TCR beta sequences from 180 million or so T cells.

Unmatched junction bases numbered 7, after V lost 4 bases and J lost 2 bases. Per the germline V gene, CDR1 is SGHRS and CDR2 is YFSETQ. The CDR3 is made up of 15 amino acids. The PCR had 60 Vbeta and 13 Jbeta primers. Sequencing was performed with immunoSEQ multiplex PCR; in TCRdb, only in-frame clones are kept and a portion is missing. The sample has more than 150,000 clones; about 81% are singletons. The sample consisted of PBMCs. The sequence was collected from a woman aged 18-29 years in good health and CMV-seropositive. The chain joins TRBV5-1 to TRBJ2-5; 8 bases agree with TRBD2. CDR3: CASSLGTSGQETQYF. The CDR3 nucleotides read TGCGCCAGCAGCCTTGGCACTAGCGGACAAGAGACCCAGTACTTC.